There are a few counts of the clone carrying this T cell receptor (beta chain). The antigen remains undetermined. A much larger clone is a single base away; this may be a read error. Profiling relied on immunoSEQ multiplex PCR, and the TCRdb table lists in-frame clones only, not all of them. The sample shows tens of thousands of clones, about 89% of them seen only once. These data belong to a study of graft-versus-host responses after intestinal transplantation. In the study overall: Isolated intestinal, liver-intestinal, or multivisceral transplants were what recipients had.

The CDR3 is 17 residues long. The germline gives CDR1 LGHNA, CDR2 YNFKEQ. V trimming: 4 bases; J trimming: 5 bases; junction bases outside the gene matches: 15. Whole-study results and caveats: Among circulating GvH clones, peak levels were associated with early post-transplant declines in HvG clones.

Sequenced here: unstimulated CD8+ T cells sorted from spleen or lymph node cells, sampled before intestinal transplant. This rearrangement joins TRBV4-2 to TRBJ1-2; 8 bases map to TRBD1. The receptor comes from a human donor who received an intestinal transplant. For the CDR3, the DNA is TGTGCCAGCAGCCGTGGGGACAGGATCCTACCCGGATATGGCTACACCTTC. Protein product: CASSRGDRILPGYGYTF.